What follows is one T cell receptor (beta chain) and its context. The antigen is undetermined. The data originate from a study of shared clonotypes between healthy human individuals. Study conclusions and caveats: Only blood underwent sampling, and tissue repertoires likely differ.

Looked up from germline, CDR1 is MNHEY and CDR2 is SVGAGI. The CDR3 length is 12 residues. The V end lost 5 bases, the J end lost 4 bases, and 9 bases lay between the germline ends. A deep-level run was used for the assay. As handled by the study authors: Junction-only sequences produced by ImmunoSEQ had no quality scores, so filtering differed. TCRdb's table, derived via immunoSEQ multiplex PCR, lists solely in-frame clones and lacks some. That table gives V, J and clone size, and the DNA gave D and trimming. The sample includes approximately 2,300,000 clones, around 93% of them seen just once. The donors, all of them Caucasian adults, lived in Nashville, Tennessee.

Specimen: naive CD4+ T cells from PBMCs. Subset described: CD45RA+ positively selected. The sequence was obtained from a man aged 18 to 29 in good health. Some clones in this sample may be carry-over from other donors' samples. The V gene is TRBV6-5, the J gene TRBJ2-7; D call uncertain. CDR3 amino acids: CASSKGGYEQYF. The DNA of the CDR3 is TGTGCCAGCAGTAAAGGCGGTTACGAGCAGTACTTC.